One T cell receptor beta chain is described in this entry. The data belong to a study of OX40 agonist ivuxolimab in advanced cancers. Produced via immunoSEQ multiplex PCR; TCRdb's table is partial and in-frame only. The data hold around 77,000 clones, with around 90% observed a single time. Germline V CDR1 and CDR2: GTSNPN, SVGIG (reference sequence). Trimming left V 4 bases short and J 3 bases short, with 15 bases between. The CDR3 is made up of 15 amino acids. The clonotype originates from an adult with an advanced solid tumor such as melanoma, head and neck, liver or kidney cancer. V gene TRBV30 combines with J gene TRBJ1-4, with D hard to call. The source was CD4+ or CD8+ T cells sorted from blood, collected in a trial of the OX40 agonist ivuxolimab. The CDR3 here is CAWMAPGNSNEKLFF. CDR3 nucleotide sequence: TGTGCCTGGATGGCTCCCGGCAACTCTAATGAAAAACTGTTTTTT. Complete variable domain (other parts from reference TRBV30 and TRBJ1-4): SQTIHQWPATLVQPVGSPLSLECTVEGTSNPNLYWYRQAAGRGLQLLFYSVGIGQISSEVPQNLSASRPQDRQFILSSKKLLLSDSGFYLCAWMAPGNSNEKLFFGSGTQLSVL.